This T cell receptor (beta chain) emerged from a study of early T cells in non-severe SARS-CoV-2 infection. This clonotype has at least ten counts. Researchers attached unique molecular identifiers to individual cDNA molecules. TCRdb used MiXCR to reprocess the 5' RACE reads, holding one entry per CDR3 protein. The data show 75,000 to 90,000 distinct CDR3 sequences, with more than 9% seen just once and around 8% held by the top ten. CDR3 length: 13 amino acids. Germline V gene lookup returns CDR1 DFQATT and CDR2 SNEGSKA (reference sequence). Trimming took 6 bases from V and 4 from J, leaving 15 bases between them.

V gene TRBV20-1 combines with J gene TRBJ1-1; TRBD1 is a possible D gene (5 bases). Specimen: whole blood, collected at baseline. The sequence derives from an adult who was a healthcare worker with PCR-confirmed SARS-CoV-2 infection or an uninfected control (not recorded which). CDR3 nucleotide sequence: TGCAGTGCACAATCCGTTGGGGGCACTGAAGCTTTCTTT. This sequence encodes CSAQSVGGTEAFF.